Presented here are 7 T cell receptor beta chains from one specimen sequenced in a study of blood T cell repertoires in COVID-19. Generated by immunoSEQ multiplex PCR, the TCRdb table keeps only in-frame clones and is missing some. The profile shows more than 400,000 clones, 80% to 95% of them singletons. The source material was PBMCs or T cells enriched from blood (not recorded which). The receptors come from a young man who had recovered from COVID-19.

The chain carries TRBV5-8 and TRBJ2-3; 7 nucleotides agree with TRBD2. J was trimmed by 2 bases and V by 4 bases; bases with no gene match: 7. The CDR3 spans 15 residues. The germline CDR1 and CDR2 sequences are SGHTS and YDEGEE. In DNA form, the CDR3 reads TGTGCCAGCAGCCCCGGGGGGATTTCCACAGATACGCAGTATTTT. Amino acid sequence: CASSPGGISTDTQYF.

This chain connects TRBV13 to TRBJ1-2; TRBD1 aligns across 7 bases. CDR3 size: 16 residues. V lost 5 bases, J lost 0 bases, and 9 bases stayed unmatched. Germline assignment: CDR1 PRHDT and CDR2 FYEKMQ (reference sequence). The CDR3 sequence: CASSQRRDRTNYGYTF. In DNA form, the CDR3 reads TGTGCCAGCAGCCAGCGGCGGGACAGAACTAACTATGGCTACACCTTC. The full variable domain, completed using reference TRBV13 and TRBJ1-2, is AAGVIQSPRHLIKEKRETATLKCYPIPRHDTVYWYQQGPGQDPQFLISFYEKMQSDKGSIPDRFSAQQFSDYHSELNMSSLELGDSALYFCASSQRRDRTNYGYTFGSGTRLTVV.

The V and J genes are TRBV10-3 and TRBJ2-7, with D perhaps matching TRBD1 (5 bases). Trimming took off 0 bases at V and 3 bases at J, with 15 bases between the two ends. The CDR3 extends over 16 amino acids. Germline V CDR1 and CDR2: ENHRY, SYGVKD. The CDR3 DNA follows: TGTGCCATCAGTGAGTCAGGGGTTCTCGGCAACTACGAGCAGTACTTC. It is translated as CAISESGVLGNYEQYF.

The rearrangement joins TRBV11-3 to TRBJ1-1, with 8 positions matching TRBD1. The CDR3 consists of 13 residues. J lost 5 bases, V lost 5 bases, and 4 bases had no gene match. The germline gives CDR1 SGHNT, CDR2 YENEEA. The CDR3 loop reads CASSLDRETEAFF. The CDR3 bases are TGTGCCAGCAGCCTGGACAGGGAGACTGAAGCTTTCTTT.

The DNA of the CDR3 is TGTGCCAGCAGCTTCGGAAGAGGGCTACCCCGGAATACGCAGTATTTT. It yields the protein CASSFGRGLPRNTQYF. The chain uses TRBV7-8 and TRBJ2-3, with a weak D call TRBD2 (5 bases). Germline CDR1 SGHVS, CDR2 FQNEAQ. Trimming shortened V by 3 bases and J by 7 bases, and 20 bases separated the two germline ends. The CDR3 is 16 residues long. The variable domain in full, completed from reference TRBV7-8 and TRBJ2-3, reads GAGVSQSPRYKVAKRGQDVALRCDPISGHVSLFWYQQALGQGPEFLTYFQNEAQLDKSGLPSDRFFAERPEGSVSTLKIQRTQQEDSAVYLCASSFGRGLPRNTQYFGPGTRLTVL.

This chain uses TRBV5-1 with TRBJ1-5; TRBD1 is a possible D gene (5 bases). The CDR3 has 16 residues. Germline V CDR1 and CDR2: SGHRS, YFSETQ. V was cut by 0 bases and J by 3 bases, with 13 bases left in between. CDR3 bases: TGCGCCAGCAGCTTGGGATCAGGGTCTAACAATCAGCCCCAGCATTTT. Its protein is CASSLGSGSNNQPQHF.

V usage is TRBV28 and J usage is TRBJ1-5; 9 bases map to TRBD1. The V gene end was trimmed by 6 bases and the J gene end by 4 bases; junction bases not matched to a gene: 10. The CDR3 is 16 amino acids. The germline gives CDR1 MDHEN, CDR2 SYDVKM. In DNA, the CDR3 is TGTGCCAGCAGCTACCCGGGACAGGGCGGGAATCAGCCCCAGCATTTT. It translates to CASSYPGQGGNQPQHF.